One sample yielded the 29 T cell receptor beta chains listed below, sequenced in a study of T cell changes during pregnancy in multiple sclerosis. Profiled with immunoSEQ multiplex PCR; TCRdb holds only in-frame clones, not every one. The table records about 47,000 clones, 90% to 95% of them present only once. Sample: peripheral blood, taken in the second trimester of pregnancy. The source is a female donor with multiple sclerosis, enrolled in a pregnancy study.

The chain recombines TRBV28 with TRBJ2-7; D is possibly TRBD1 (7 bases). This CDR3 has 16 amino acids. Germline V gene sequence: CDR1 MDHEN, CDR2 SYDVKM. Trimming pared 2 bases from V and 0 bases from J, leaving 14 bases between. The CDR3 DNA is TGTGCCAGCAGTTTAGTTCGACAGGGAGGCTCCTACGAGCAGTACTTC. Translation gives CASSLVRQGGSYEQYF.

The rearrangement joins TRBV4-1 to TRBJ2-5; 11 bases match TRBD1. The DNA end is a closer match to TRBJ2-7, so the J assignment may be wrong. The CDR3 sequence is 17 residues long. Germline CDR1 MGHRA, CDR2 YSYEKL. The CDR3 is CASSQLGTGGDDYEQYF. CDR3 DNA: TGCGCCAGCAGCCAACTTGGGACAGGGGGTGATGACTACGAGCAGTACTTC.

Regarding this clone: Other DNA sequences within the sample encode an identical CDR3. This chain links TRBV6-4 with TRBJ1-2; the D gene is possibly TRBD1 (6 bases). This CDR3 has 13 residues. V was trimmed by 4 bases and J by 7 bases, leaving 13 bases between them. CDR1 and CDR2 from the germline V gene are MRHNA and SNTAGT. This CDR3 reads CASSGQEASGYTF. The CDR3 DNA reads as TGTGCCAGCAGTGGACAGGAGGCCTCTGGCTACACCTTC.

This chain links TRBV19 with TRBJ2-3; a weak D match, TRBD2 (7 bases). This CDR3 is 16 amino acids long. Trimming left V 7 bases short and J 2 bases short, with 19 bases between. The V gene's germline CDR1 is LNHDA and CDR2 SQIVND (reference sequence). CDR3 loop: CASKNLGGANTDTQYF. The CDR3 DNA reads TGTGCCAGTAAGAATTTAGGGGGGGCGAACACAGATACGCAGTATTTT.

The V call is TRBV19, the J call TRBJ2-1, with 9 bases fitting TRBD2. The CDR3 has 16 amino acids. Trimming cost V 6 bases and J 1 base; bases outside gene matches: 7. Looked up from germline, CDR1 is LNHDA and CDR2 is SQIVND (reference sequence). The CDR3 DNA reads TGTGCCAGTAGGCTCATAGCGGGGGATTCCTACAATGAGCAGTTCTTC. Amino acids: CASRLIAGDSYNEQFF.

The gene calls are TRBV7-2 and TRBJ2-7; tentatively, D is TRBD1 (5 bases). Germline CDR1 reads SGHTA; CDR2 reads FQGNSA. The CDR3 is 15 residues long. The V end lost 6 bases, the J end lost 3 bases, and 18 bases lay between the germline ends. The DNA of the CDR3 is TGTGCCAGCAGTCCGCAGGGTAGCCGGTACTACGAGCAGTACTTC. This encodes CASSPQGSRYYEQYF.

In regard to this clone: One junction end disagrees with the germline gene, perhaps due to a read error. The chain links TRBV7-2 to TRBJ1-2; D possibly corresponds to TRBD1 (5 bases). Germline loops: CDR1 SGHTA, CDR2 FQGNSA. This CDR3 region has 11 residues. The DNA for the CDR3 is TGTGCCAGCAGCTTTGGGGGGGAGAACGACTTC. Its translation: CASSFGGENDF. Complete variable domain (other parts from reference TRBV7-2 and TRBJ1-2): GAGVSQSPSNKVTEKGKDVELRCDPISGHTALYWYRQSLGQGLEFLIYFQGNSAPDKSGLPSDRFSAERTGGSVSTLTIQRTQQEDSAVYLCASSFGGENDFGSGTRLTVV.

This clone has a single count. V usage is TRBV23-1 and J usage is TRBJ2-1; 11 bases match TRBD2. TRBV23-1 qualifies as an ORF whose function is uncertain. V dropped 3 bases and J dropped 6; count of bases not matched to a gene: 10. This CDR3 has 17 amino acids. The CDR3 DNA is TGCGCCAGCAGTCAGCGACTAGCGGGACAGATGTGCAATGAGCAGTTCTTC. Its translation: CASSQRLAGQMCNEQFF.

The rearrangement joins TRBV25-1 to TRBJ2-3; TRBD1 might be the D (7 bases). Germline CDR1 is MGHDK and CDR2 is SYGVNS. V lost 0 bases and J 7 bases, leaving 20 bases between the germline ends. This CDR3 is 17 amino acids long. In DNA form, the CDR3 reads TGTGCCAGCAGTGAATATGTGCGCGGCAGGGGGAGGTATACGCAGTATTTT. Amino acid sequence: CASSEYVRGRGRYTQYF.

In its sample, this clone was seen once. CDR3 loop: CASSLARGYGYTF. Here the CDR3 DNA reads TGTGCCAGCAGCTTAGCGCGGGGTTATGGCTACACCTTC. The chain combines TRBV7-2 with TRBJ1-2, with D unresolved. The V gene lost 0 bases and the J gene lost 5 bases, with 7 bases spanning the gap. Germline V gene lookup returns CDR1 SGHTA and CDR2 FQGNSA. CDR3 length: 13 residues.

The chain couples TRBV4-1 to TRBJ1-1; 11 bases fit TRBD1. Germline CDR1 and CDR2: MGHRA and YSYEKL. The V gene end was trimmed by 1 base and the J gene end by 10 bases; junction bases not matched to a gene: 5. This CDR3 is built from 14 residues. The chain's CDR3 is CASSQGDRGILAFF. The DNA of the CDR3 is TGCGCCAGCAGCCAAGGGGACAGGGGGATCTTAGCTTTCTTT.

Only one count was recorded for this clone. The V and J genes are TRBV15 and TRBJ2-7; 9 positions agree with TRBD1. The CDR3 has 16 amino acids. V was clipped by 6 bases and J by 0 bases; unmatched bases: 9. Per germline, CDR1 LNHNV and CDR2 YYDKDF (reference sequence). CDR3 bases: TGTGCCACCAGGTCCGACCGACAGGGGGGCTCCTACGAGCAGTACTTC. Protein: CATRSDRQGGSYEQYF.

The V gene is TRBV5-5, the J gene TRBJ1-2, with 8 nucleotides matching TRBD1. Germline V gene data show CDR1 as SGHKS and CDR2 as YYEKEE (reference sequence). The CDR3 sequence is 15 residues long. V dropped 0 bases and J dropped 2; count of bases not matched to a gene: 3. CDR3 sequence reads: CASSLGQGANYGYTF. As DNA, the CDR3 is TGTGCCAGCAGCTTGGGGCAGGGGGCGAACTATGGCTACACCTTC.

The chain uses TRBV7-3 and TRBJ2-5; the match to TRBD2 covers 16 bases. The germline V gene has CDR1 SGHTA and CDR2 FQGTGA. CDR3 length: 15 residues. The ends lost 5 bases at V and 5 bases at J; junction bases unmatched: 2. In nucleotides, the CDR3 is TGTGCCAGCAGCCCGGGACTAGCGGGAGGGGAGACCCAGTACTTC. Protein product: CASSPGLAGGETQYF.

The chain carries TRBV9 and TRBJ2-5, with D possibly matching TRBD1 (6 bases). Germline values: CDR1 SGDLS, CDR2 YYNGEE. Trimming took off 3 bases at V and 3 bases at J, with 6 bases between the two ends. This CDR3 comprises 12 residues. Here the CDR3 reads CASSEGEETQYF. CDR3 DNA sequence: TGTGCCAGCAGCGAGGGGGAAGAGACCCAGTACTTC.

This chain connects TRBV7-9 to TRBJ2-7; 12 bases match TRBD2. CDR1 and CDR2 (germline): SEHNR, FQNEAQ (reference sequence). With 5 bases clipped from V and 4 bases from J, the junction kept 12 bases outside the gene matches. The CDR3 spans 17 residues. The CDR3 nucleotides are TGTGCCAGCAGCGATACGCCAACCCTAGCGGGAGGGTACGAGCAGTACTTC. It is translated as CASSDTPTLAGGYEQYF.

J is TRBJ1-2 and V is TRBV7-9; D possibly corresponds to TRBD1 (6 bases). CDR3 length: 15 residues. Per the germline V gene, CDR1 is SEHNR and CDR2 is FQNEAQ (reference sequence). With 4 bases removed from V and 0 bases from J, the gap between germline ends came to 12 bases. The CDR3 DNA is TGTGCCAGCAGCTCCGGGACACAAGCTAACTATGGCTACACCTTC. It specifies CASSSGTQANYGYTF.

The chain employs TRBV4-1 and TRBJ2-7; the match to TRBD2 covers 11 bases. V lost 1 base and J lost 3; bases outside the gene matches: 2. The length of the CDR3 is 15 residues. Per germline, CDR1 MGHRA and CDR2 YSYEKL. The CDR3 here is CASSQGLAGRYEQYF. CDR3 sequence (DNA): TGCGCCAGCAGCCAAGGACTAGCGGGACGCTACGAGCAGTACTTC.

This chain links TRBV28 with TRBJ2-3; 7 nucleotides agree with TRBD2. Germline-derived CDR1 and CDR2 are MDHEN and SYDVKM. There are 15 residues in the CDR3. Trimming at V came to 7 bases and at J to 0 bases, leaving 7 bases not matched to a gene. The CDR3 DNA reads TGTGCCAGCATTCCGGGAGGTGTTAGCACAGATACGCAGTATTTT. Protein sequence: CASIPGGVSTDTQYF.

This clone appeared once. CDR3 nucleotides: TGTGCCAGCAGCAGCAAGGGACTAGCGGGAGGGAGGGGATCCTACGAGCAGTACTTC. Translating it yields CASSSKGLAGGRGSYEQYF. The chain has TRBV13 and TRBJ2-7; 16 nucleotides line up with TRBD2. V trimming: 5 bases; J trimming: 1 base; junction bases outside the gene matches: 11. CDR3 length equals 19 residues. The germline gives CDR1 PRHDT, CDR2 FYEKMQ (reference sequence). Using reference TRBV13 and TRBJ2-7 for the parts outside the CDR3, the full variable domain is AAGVIQSPRHLIKEKRETATLKCYPIPRHDTVYWYQQGPGQDPQFLISFYEKMQSDKGSIPDRFSAQQFSDYHSELNMSSLELGDSALYFCASSSKGLAGGRGSYEQYFGPGTRLTVT.

The chain carries TRBV27 and TRBJ2-1; a weak D match, TRBD2 (7 bases). Germline CDR1 and CDR2: MNHEY and SMNVEV (reference sequence). V shed 4 bases and J shed 1 base, with 20 bases lying between them. The CDR3 is made up of 18 amino acids. Here the CDR3 reads CASSYTGGLGGSYNEQFF. CDR3 DNA: TGTGCCAGCAGTTACACGGGGGGCCTAGGAGGTTCCTACAATGAGCAGTTCTTC.

V and J are TRBV6-5 and TRBJ2-5; tentative D call: TRBD1 (6 bases). CDR1 is MNHEY and CDR2 is SVGAGI in the germline V gene. Trimming stripped 4 bases from V and 4 bases from J, with 10 bases between. The CDR3 has 13 amino acids. The CDR3 protein is CASSWGPGETQYF. CDR3 in DNA: TGTGCCAGCAGTTGGGGGCCCGGAGAGACCCAGTACTTC.

The CDR3 coding sequence is TGTGCCAGCTCCCTACTTCCGGGGAACACTGAAGCTTTCTTT. Encoded protein: CASSLLPGNTEAFF. The gene calls are TRBV6-5 and TRBJ1-1; D is unclear. Germline V lookup: CDR1 MNHEY, CDR2 SVGAGI. V was shortened by 8 bases and J by 1 base, with 14 bases between the two germline ends. There are 14 residues in the CDR3.

The rearrangement joins TRBV27 to TRBJ2-7; 9 bases are a match to TRBD2. Germline trimming cut 2 bases from V and 4 bases from J; bases unmatched to any gene: 6. Germline CDR1 MNHEY, CDR2 SMNVEV (reference sequence). There are 15 residues in the CDR3. CDR3: CASSLKPSGAYEQYF. DNA of the CDR3: TGTGCCAGCAGTTTAAAGCCTAGCGGGGCGTACGAGCAGTACTTC.

This chain uses TRBV19 with TRBJ1-1; the D gene is possibly TRBD1 (6 bases). V was trimmed by 3 bases and J by 4 bases, leaving 27 bases between them. The length of the CDR3 is 19 residues. Germline-derived CDR1 and CDR2 are LNHDA and SQIVND (reference sequence). The CDR3 sequence is CASSMLTAGAISRITEAFF. CDR3 sequence (DNA): TGTGCCAGTAGTATGTTAACGGCGGGGGCAATTTCACGGATCACTGAAGCTTTCTTT.

This clone was seen a handful of times. The CDR3 nucleotides are TGTGCCAGCAGCGTTTTACAGGGGAACACTGAAGCTTTCTTT. It is translated as CASSVLQGNTEAFF. The chain carries TRBV9 and TRBJ1-1; D might be TRBD1 (6 bases). CDR1 SGDLS and CDR2 YYNGEE come from the germline V gene. V lost 2 bases and J lost 1, with 9 bases in between. CDR3 size: 14 residues.

V and J are TRBV19 and TRBJ2-2; TRBD1 aligns across 7 bases. This CDR3 is built from 16 residues. Germline loops: CDR1 LNHDA, CDR2 SQIVND (reference sequence). V shed 6 bases and J 0 bases; nucleotides not matched to a gene: 7. CDR3 residues: CASSRPGGPNTGELFF. The CDR3 DNA is TGTGCCAGTAGCAGACCAGGGGGACCGAACACCGGGGAGCTGTTTTTT.

The rearrangement links TRBV4-3 to TRBJ2-3, with 7 positions matching TRBD1. The CDR3 spans 16 residues. Germline lookup yields CDR1 LGHNA and CDR2 YSLEER. V was pared by 1 base and J by 5 bases, with 9 bases of the junction left unmatched. The CDR3 spells CASSQASGGVIDTQYF. The CDR3, as DNA: TGCGCCAGCAGCCAAGCGTCAGGGGGAGTGATAGATACGCAGTATTTT.

CDR3 protein: CASSYGTSGNRGYEQYF. CDR3 sequence (DNA): TGTGCCAGCAGCTATGGGACTAGCGGGAACCGGGGCTACGAGCAGTACTTC. The V gene is TRBV13, the J gene TRBJ2-7; TRBD2 agrees at 13 bases. Germline loops: CDR1 PRHDT, CDR2 FYEKMQ (reference sequence). The ends lost 4 bases at V and 3 bases at J; junction bases unmatched: 9. The CDR3 loop spans 17 amino acids.